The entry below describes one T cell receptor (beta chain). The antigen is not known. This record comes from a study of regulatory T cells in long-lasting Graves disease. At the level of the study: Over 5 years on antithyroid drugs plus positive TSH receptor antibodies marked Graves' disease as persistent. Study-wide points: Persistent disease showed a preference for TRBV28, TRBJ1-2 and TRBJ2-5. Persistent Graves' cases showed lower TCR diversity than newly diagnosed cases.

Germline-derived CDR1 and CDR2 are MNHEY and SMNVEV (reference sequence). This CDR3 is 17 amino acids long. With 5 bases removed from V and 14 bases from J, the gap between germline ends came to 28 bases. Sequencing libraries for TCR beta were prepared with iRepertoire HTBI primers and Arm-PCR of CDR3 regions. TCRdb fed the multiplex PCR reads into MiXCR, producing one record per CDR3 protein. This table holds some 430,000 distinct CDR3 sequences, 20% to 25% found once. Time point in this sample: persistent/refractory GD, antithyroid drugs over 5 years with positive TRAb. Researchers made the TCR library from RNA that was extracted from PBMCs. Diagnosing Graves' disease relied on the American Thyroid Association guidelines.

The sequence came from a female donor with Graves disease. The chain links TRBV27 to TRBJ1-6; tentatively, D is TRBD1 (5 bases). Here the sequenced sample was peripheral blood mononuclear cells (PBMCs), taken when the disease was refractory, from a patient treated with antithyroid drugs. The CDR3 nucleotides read TGTGCCAGCAGTCCGCTATTAACCGACAGTGGATTGGAGGCCCTCCACTTT. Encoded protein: CASSPLLTDSGLEALHF.